The clone carrying this T cell receptor beta chain was recorded a few times. With a J-beta primer mix and a sample-barcoded 5' primer, a second PCR ran about 7 to 12 cycles. A template-switch adaptor with 12 random nucleotides tagged each cDNA molecule. TCRdb ran MiXCR on the 5' RACE reads and lists one entry per CDR3 protein. Among under 1,000,000 distinct CDR3 sequences listed, around 36% were seen once. This sample was taken from a study of blood T cells in healthy people across ages. Trimming cost V 0 bases and J 3 bases, with 15 bases left between them. The CDR3 consists of 16 residues. Germline CDR1 and CDR2: SGHRS and YFSETQ. Peripheral blood from each donor was collected in a volume of approximately 10 milliliters.

Sequencing was done on a sample of blood. This TCR was recovered from a man aged 18 to 35 in good health. The genes are TRBV5-1 and TRBJ1-1; D call uncertain. The CDR3 loop reads CASSLDGLGGHTEAFF. In DNA form, the CDR3 reads TGCGCCAGCAGCTTGGACGGCTTAGGTGGTCACACTGAAGCTTTCTTT.